These T cell receptor beta chains were read from a single sample in a study of T cell responses to AZD1222 COVID-19 vaccine. Assay: immunoSEQ multiplex PCR; the TCRdb copy retains only in-frame clones and omits some. The repertoire has under 200,000 clones, approximately 93% of them found once; the top ten carry 3.9%. The specimen was peripheral blood, collected on day 0 of AZD1222 vaccination. These receptors all stem from an adult in good health. The conserved cysteine and the conserved F or W are not part of the CDR3 here. Clone size is shown for a subset of rows, as once, few, many or a class of expanded clone.

clone size: -
J gene: TRBJ2-7
V gene: TRBV14
CDR3 protein: ASSPGGAVYEQY

clone size: once
J gene: TRBJ2-1
V gene: TRBV7-9
CDR3 protein: ASSPSGHSYNEQF

clone size: once
J gene: TRBJ2-1
V gene: TRBV5-1
CDR3 protein: ASSFRTSYNEQF

clone size: -
J gene: TRBJ1-3
V gene: TRBV10-1
CDR3 protein: ASSLGNTGNTIY

clone size: -
J gene: TRBJ2-2
V gene: TRBV9
CDR3 protein: ASSVRSGVAGELF

clone size: -
J gene: TRBJ1-1
V gene: TRBV7-9
CDR3 protein: ASSLEMTGAEAF

clone size: -
J gene: TRBJ1-1
V gene: TRBV5-4
CDR3 protein: ASSSEQGPEAF

clone size: -
J gene: TRBJ2-7
V gene: TRBV13
CDR3 protein: ASSLGRLKMDTSYEQY

clone size: -
J gene: TRBJ2-3
V gene: TRBV4-2
CDR3 protein: ASSHGVAGGGTDTQY

clone size: once
J gene: TRBJ2-6
V gene: TRBV4-1
CDR3 protein: ASSPRGLAGSSGANVLT

clone size: -
J gene: TRBJ1-2
V gene: TRBV5-6
CDR3 protein: ASSLEGQAPRGYT

clone size: -
J gene: TRBJ1-5
V gene: TRBV7-9
CDR3 protein: ASSLHSNQPQH

clone size: -
J gene: TRBJ2-1
V gene: TRBV3-1/TRBV3-2
CDR3 protein: ASSQGRNSWQF

clone size: -
J gene: TRBJ1-5
V gene: TRBV6-5
CDR3 protein: ASPGQGEQPQH

clone size: -
J gene: TRBJ2-2
V gene: TRBV6-2/TRBV6-3
CDR3 protein: ASSPTSLNTGELF

clone size: -
J gene: TRBJ1-6
V gene: TRBV5-4
CDR3 protein: ASSLEAGEYSPLH

clone size: -
J gene: TRBJ2-4
V gene: TRBV4-1
CDR3 protein: ASSQDWQGPAKNIQY

clone size: -
J gene: TRBJ1-2
V gene: TRBV5-1
CDR3 protein: ASSLAGLNYGYT

clone size: -
J gene: TRBJ1-2
V gene: TRBV5-1
CDR3 protein: ASSPLNFRGYT

clone size: once
J gene: TRBJ2-7
V gene: TRBV4-2
CDR3 protein: ASSRLLLYEQY

clone size: -
J gene: TRBJ2-7
V gene: TRBV3-1/TRBV3-2
CDR3 protein: ASSRQAGGSYEQY

clone size: once
J gene: TRBJ2-1
V gene: TRBV27
CDR3 protein: ASTPRDTSYNNEQF

clone size: -
J gene: TRBJ1-3
V gene: TRBV5-1
CDR3 protein: ASSPTESGNTIY

clone size: -
J gene: TRBJ1-2
V gene: TRBV7-8
CDR3 protein: ASSLGQIYT

clone size: -
J gene: TRBJ2-7
V gene: TRBV6-5
CDR3 protein: ASSRFEVQEQY

clone size: -
J gene: TRBJ1-6
V gene: TRBV4-1
CDR3 protein: ASSLQGPLTRVPYNSPLH

clone size: -
J gene: TRBJ2-5
V gene: TRBV24-1
CDR3 protein: ATSELRTGGPEYQETQY

clone size: once
J gene: TRBJ1-6
V gene: TRBV6-5
CDR3 protein: ASSYEGAESPLH

clone size: -
J gene: TRBJ1-2
V gene: TRBV5-1
CDR3 protein: ASSWTGDDYGYT

clone size: -
J gene: TRBJ1-5
V gene: TRBV18
CDR3 protein: ASSPEGTQQPQH

clone size: -
J gene: TRBJ2-7
V gene: TRBV6-5
CDR3 protein: ASSPWEVRYEQY

clone size: -
J gene: TRBJ2-7
V gene: TRBV6-1
CDR3 protein: ASSDSYEQY

clone size: -
J gene: TRBJ1-1
V gene: TRBV6-2/TRBV6-3
CDR3 protein: ASRSWAGTLNTEAF

clone size: -
J gene: TRBJ1-5
V gene: TRBV19
CDR3 protein: ASHRPRDSNQPQH

clone size: -
J gene: TRBJ2-5
V gene: TRBV7-9
CDR3 protein: AIEQGGDQETQY

clone size: -
J gene: TRBJ1-2
V gene: TRBV18
CDR3 protein: ASSPSEGVYGYT

clone size: -
J gene: TRBJ1-2
V gene: TRBV14
CDR3 protein: ASSLGTGNYGYT

clone size: -
J gene: TRBJ2-3
V gene: TRBV6-5
CDR3 protein: ASSPTSGGDRTQY